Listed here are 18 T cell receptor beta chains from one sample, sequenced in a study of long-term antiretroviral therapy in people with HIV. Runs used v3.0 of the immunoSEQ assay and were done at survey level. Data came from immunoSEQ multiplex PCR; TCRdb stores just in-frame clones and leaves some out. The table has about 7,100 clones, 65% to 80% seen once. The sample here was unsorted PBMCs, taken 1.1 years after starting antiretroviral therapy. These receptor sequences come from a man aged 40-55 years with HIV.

Written as DNA, the CDR3 is TGCGCCAGCAGCTTAGAGAGAAACTATGGCTACACCTTC. Residues: CASSLERNYGYTF. This chain uses TRBV5-1 with TRBJ1-2; no firm D call. Germline lookup yields CDR1 SGHRS and CDR2 YFSETQ. Between the trimmed V and J ends, which lost 2 bases and 2 bases, there was a span of 7 bases. The CDR3 contains 13 residues.

The CDR3 sequence: CAISVLERTSGFHAGELFF. In DNA form, the CDR3 reads TGTGCCATCAGTGTGTTAGAAAGGACTAGCGGGTTCCACGCCGGGGAGCTGTTTTTT. This chain connects TRBV10-3 to TRBJ2-2; 11 bases align to TRBD2. After removal of 4 bases from V and 6 bases from J, the junction contained 16 bases not matched to a gene. Germline CDR1 ENHRY, CDR2 SYGVKD. This CDR3 contains 19 residues.

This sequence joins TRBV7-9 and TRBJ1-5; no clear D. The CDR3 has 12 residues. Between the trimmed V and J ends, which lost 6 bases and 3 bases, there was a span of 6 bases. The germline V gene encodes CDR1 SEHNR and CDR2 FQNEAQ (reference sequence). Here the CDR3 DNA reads TGTGCCAGCAGTCCACCCAATCAGCCCCAGCATTTT. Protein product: CASSPPNQPQHF.

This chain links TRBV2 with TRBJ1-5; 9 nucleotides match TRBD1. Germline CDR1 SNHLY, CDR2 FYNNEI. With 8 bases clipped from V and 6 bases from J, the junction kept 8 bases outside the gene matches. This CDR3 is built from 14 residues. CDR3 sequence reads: CASQGTGLGQPQHF. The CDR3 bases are TGTGCCAGCCAAGGGACAGGGTTGGGTCAGCCCCAGCATTTT.

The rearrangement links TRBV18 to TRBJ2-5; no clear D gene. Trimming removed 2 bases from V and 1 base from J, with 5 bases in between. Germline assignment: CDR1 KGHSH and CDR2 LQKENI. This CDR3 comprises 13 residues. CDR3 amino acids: CASSPGPQETQYF. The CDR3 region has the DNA TGTGCCAGCTCACCAGGCCCCCAAGAGACCCAGTACTTC.

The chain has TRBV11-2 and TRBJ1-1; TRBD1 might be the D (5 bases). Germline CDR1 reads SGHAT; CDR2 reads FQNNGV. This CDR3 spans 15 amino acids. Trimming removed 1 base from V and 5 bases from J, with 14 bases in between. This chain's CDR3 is CASSLAVAGVTEAFF. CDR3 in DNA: TGTGCCAGCAGCTTAGCCGTGGCGGGGGTAACTGAAGCTTTCTTT.

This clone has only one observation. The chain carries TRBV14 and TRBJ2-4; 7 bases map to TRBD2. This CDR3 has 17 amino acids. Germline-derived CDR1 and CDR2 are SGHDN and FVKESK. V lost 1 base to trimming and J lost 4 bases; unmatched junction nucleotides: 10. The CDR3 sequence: CASSQGGIAGSKNIQYF. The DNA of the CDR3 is TGTGCCAGCAGCCAAGGAGGAATAGCGGGTTCGAAAAACATTCAGTACTTC.

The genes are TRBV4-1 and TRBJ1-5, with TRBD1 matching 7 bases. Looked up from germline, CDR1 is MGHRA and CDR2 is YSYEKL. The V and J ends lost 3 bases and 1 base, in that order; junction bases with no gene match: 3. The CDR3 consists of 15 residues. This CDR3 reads CASSQLQGSNQPQHF. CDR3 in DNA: TGCGCCAGCAGCCAGTTACAGGGGAGCAATCAGCCCCAGCATTTT.

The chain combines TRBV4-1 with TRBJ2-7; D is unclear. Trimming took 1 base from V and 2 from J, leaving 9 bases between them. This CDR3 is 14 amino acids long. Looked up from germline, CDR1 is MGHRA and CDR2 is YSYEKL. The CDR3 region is CASSQGVATYEQYF. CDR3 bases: TGCGCCAGCAGCCAAGGCGTCGCGACCTACGAGCAGTACTTC.

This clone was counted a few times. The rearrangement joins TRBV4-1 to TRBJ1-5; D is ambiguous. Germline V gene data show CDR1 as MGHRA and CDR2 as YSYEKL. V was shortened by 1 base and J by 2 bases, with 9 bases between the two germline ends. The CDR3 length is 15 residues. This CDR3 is CASSQVNRGNQPQHF. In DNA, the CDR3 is TGCGCCAGCAGCCAAGTCAACAGAGGCAATCAGCCCCAGCATTTT.

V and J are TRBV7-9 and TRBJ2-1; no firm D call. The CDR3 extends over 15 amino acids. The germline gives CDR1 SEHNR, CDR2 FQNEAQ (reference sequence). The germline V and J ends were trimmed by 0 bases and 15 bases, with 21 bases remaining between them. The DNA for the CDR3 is TGTGCCAGCAGCTTAGCGGGCCCTCAAGGACGGATGGCGTTCTTC. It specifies CASSLAGPQGRMAFF.

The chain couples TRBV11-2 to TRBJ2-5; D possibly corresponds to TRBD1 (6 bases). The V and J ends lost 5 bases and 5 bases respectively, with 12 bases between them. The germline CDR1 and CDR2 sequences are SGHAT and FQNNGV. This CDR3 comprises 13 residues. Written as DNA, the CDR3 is TGTGCCAGCAGCCCCAACAGGGTGGAGACCCAGTACTTC. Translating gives CASSPNRVETQYF.

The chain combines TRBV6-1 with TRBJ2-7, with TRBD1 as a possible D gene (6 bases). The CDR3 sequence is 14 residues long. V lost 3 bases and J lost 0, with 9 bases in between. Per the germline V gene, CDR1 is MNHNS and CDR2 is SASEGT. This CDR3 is CASSEPDSSYEQYF. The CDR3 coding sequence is TGTGCCAGCAGTGAGCCGGACAGCTCCTACGAGCAGTACTTC.

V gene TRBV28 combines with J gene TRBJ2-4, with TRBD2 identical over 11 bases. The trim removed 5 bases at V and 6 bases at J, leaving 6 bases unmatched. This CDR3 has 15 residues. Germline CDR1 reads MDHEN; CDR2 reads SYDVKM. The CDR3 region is CASSLLAGGLNIQYF. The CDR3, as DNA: TGTGCCAGCAGTCTTCTAGCGGGGGGTTTAAACATTCAGTACTTC.

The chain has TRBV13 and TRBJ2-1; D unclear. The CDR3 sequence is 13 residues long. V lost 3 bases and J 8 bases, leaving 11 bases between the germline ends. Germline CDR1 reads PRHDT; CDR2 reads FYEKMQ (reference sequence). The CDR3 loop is CASSFEPRDEQFF. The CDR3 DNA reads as TGTGCCAGCAGCTTCGAGCCGCGCGATGAGCAGTTCTTC.

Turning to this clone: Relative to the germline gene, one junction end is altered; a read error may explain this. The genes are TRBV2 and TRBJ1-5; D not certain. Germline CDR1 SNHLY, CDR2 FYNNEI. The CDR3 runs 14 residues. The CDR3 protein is CASSETASYQPQHF. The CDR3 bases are TGTGCCAGCAGTGAAACAGCTAGCTATCAGCCCCAGCATTTT.

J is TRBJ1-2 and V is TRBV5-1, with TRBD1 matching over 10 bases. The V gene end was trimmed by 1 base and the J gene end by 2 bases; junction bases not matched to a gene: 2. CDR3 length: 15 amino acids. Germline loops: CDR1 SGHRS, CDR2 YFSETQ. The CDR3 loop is CASSLPGQGNYGYTF. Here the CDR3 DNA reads TGCGCCAGCAGCTTGCCGGGACAGGGGAACTATGGCTACACCTTC.

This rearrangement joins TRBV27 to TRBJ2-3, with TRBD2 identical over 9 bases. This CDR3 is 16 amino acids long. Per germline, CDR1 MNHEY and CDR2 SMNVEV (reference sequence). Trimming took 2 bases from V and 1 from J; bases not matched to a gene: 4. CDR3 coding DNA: TGTGCCAGCAGTTTACGGCGGGGGGGCGGCACAGATACGCAGTATTTT. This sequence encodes CASSLRRGGGTDTQYF.